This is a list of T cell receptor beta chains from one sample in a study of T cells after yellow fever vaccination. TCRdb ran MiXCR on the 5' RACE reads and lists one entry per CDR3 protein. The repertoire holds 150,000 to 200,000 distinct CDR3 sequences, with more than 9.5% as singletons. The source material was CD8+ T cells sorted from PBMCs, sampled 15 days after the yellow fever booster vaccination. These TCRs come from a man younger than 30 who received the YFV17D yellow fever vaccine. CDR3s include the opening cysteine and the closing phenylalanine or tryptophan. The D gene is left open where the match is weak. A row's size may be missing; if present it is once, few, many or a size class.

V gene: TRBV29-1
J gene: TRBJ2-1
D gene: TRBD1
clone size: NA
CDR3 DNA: TGCAGCGTCGATGGAGTGAAGGGGGCGAGGAATGAGCAGTTCTTC
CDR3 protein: CSVDGVKGARNEQFF

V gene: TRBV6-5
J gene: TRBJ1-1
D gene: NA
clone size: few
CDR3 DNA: TGTGCCAGCAGTTACTCGGCACTGAACACTGAAGCTTTCTTT
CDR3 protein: CASSYSALNTEAFF

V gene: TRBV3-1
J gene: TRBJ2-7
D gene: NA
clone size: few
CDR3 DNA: TGTGCCAGCAGCCATAACCTAGGGACCTACGAGCAGTACTTC
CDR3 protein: CASSHNLGTYEQYF

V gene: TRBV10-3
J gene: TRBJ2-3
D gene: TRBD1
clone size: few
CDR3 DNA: TGTGCCATCAGTGAGTCGGGACAGGGACTCACAGATACGCAGTATTTT
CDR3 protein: CAISESGQGLTDTQYF

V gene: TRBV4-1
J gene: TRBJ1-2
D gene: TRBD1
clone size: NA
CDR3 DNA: TGCGCCAGCAGCCTAACGCCAGGAGGGACAGGGGGCCTAGGCTACACCTTC
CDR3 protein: CASSLTPGGTGGLGYTF

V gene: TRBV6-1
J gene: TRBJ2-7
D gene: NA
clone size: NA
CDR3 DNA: TGTGCCAGCAGTGAAATCGGGGTAGGCTACGAGCAGTACTTC
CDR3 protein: CASSEIGVGYEQYF

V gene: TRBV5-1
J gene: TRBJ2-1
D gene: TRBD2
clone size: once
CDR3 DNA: TGCGCCAGCAGGTTAGCGACTAGCGGGGGTTACAATGAGCAGTTCTTC
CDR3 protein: CASRLATSGGYNEQFF

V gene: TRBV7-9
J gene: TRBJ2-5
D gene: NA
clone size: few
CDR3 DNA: TGTGCCAGCACCCGGGGGTTCCAAGAGACCCAGTACTTC
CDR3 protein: CASTRGFQETQYF

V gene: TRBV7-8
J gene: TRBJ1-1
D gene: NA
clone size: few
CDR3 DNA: TGTGCCAGCACCCTGGGGGGGCAGAACACTGAAGCTTTCTTT
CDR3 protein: CASTLGGQNTEAFF

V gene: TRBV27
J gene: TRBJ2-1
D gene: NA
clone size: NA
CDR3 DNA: TGTGCCAGCAGTTTCTGGGGTGGTAACTACAATGAGCAGTTCTTC
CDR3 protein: CASSFWGGNYNEQFF

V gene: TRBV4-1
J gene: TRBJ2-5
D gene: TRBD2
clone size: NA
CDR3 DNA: TGCGCCAGCAGCCCGCGACTAGCGGGGCCACAAGAGACCCAGTACTTC
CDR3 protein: CASSPRLAGPQETQYF

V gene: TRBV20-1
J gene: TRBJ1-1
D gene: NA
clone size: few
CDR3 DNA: TGCAGTGCTAGGGGTGGGGCCTATCTCATGAACACTGAAGCTTTCTTT
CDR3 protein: CSARGGAYLMNTEAFF

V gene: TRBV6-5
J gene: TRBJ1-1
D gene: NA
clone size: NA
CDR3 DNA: TGTGCCAGCAGTTACTCTGGAGGCTCCAGCACTGAAGCTTTCTTT
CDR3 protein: CASSYSGGSSTEAFF

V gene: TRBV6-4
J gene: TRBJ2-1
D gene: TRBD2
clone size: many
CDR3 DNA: TGTGCCAGCAGTAAAAGCGGGGGGGCAATGGATGAGCAGTTCTTC
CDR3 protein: CASSKSGGAMDEQFF

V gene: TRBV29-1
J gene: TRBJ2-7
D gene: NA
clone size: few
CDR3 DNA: TGCAGCGTCCTAGGGCAGTTGTACGAGCAGTACTTC
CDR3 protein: CSVLGQLYEQYF

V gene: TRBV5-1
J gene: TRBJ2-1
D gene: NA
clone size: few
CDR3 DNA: TGCGCCAGCAGCTTAGGACAGCCTAACAATGAGCAGTTCTTC
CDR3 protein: CASSLGQPNNEQFF

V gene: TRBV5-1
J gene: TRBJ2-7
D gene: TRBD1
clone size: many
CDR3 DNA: TGCGCCAGCAGCCCCGGGACAGTCTACGAGCAGTACTTC
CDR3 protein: CASSPGTVYEQYF

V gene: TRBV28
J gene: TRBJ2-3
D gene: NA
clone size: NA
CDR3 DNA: TGTGCCAGCAGAGTTGACCAGACGGATACGCGGTATTTT
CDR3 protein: CASRVDQTDTRYF

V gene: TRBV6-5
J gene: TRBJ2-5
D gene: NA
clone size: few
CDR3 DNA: TGTGCCAACCATTGGGACTCCCAAGAGACCCAGTACTTC
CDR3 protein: CANHWDSQETQYF

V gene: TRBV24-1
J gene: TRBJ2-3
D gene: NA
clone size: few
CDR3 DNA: TGTGCCACCAGTTTGGGGTGGGGTACAGATACGCAGTATTTT
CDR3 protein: CATSLGWGTDTQYF

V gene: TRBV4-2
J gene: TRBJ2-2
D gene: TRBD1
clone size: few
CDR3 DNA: TGTGCCAGCAGCCAAGAACCCGGGACAGCGAACACCGGGGAGCTGTTTTTT
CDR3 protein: CASSQEPGTANTGELFF

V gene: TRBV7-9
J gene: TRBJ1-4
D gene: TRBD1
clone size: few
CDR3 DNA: TGTGCCAGCAGCTTAGGGGGGACAGATGAAAAACTGTTTTTT
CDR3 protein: CASSLGGTDEKLFF

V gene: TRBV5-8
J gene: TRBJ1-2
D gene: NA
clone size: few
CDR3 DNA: TGTGCCAGTGTCTACCGTCTTGGTGGCTACACCTTC
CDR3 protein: CASVYRLGGYTF

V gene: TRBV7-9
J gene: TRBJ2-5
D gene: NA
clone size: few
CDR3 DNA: TGTGCCAGCAGCGACTTCCAAGAGACCCAGTACTTC
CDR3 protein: CASSDFQETQYF

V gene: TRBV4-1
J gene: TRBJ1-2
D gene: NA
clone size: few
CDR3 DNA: TGCGCCAGCAGCCAATCCCCGGTGATGACCTATGGCTACACCTTC
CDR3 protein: CASSQSPVMTYGYTF

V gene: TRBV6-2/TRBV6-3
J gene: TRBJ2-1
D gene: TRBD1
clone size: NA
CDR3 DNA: TGTGCCAGCACTGACCCTGGACAGGGTTACGACAATGAGCAGTTCTTC
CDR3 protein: CASTDPGQGYDNEQFF

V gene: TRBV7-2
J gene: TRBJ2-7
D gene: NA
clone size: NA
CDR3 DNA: TGTGCCAGCAGCTTAGGTAGGGTGCTCTACGAGCAGTACTTC
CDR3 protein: CASSLGRVLYEQYF

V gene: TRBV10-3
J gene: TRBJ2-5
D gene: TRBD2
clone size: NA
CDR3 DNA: TGTGCCATCAGCGAACCGGGACTAGCGGGGCCACAAGAGACCCAGTACTTC
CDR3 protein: CAISEPGLAGPQETQYF

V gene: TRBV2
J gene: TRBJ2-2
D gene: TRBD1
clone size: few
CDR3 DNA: TGTGCCAGCAGAGGTCAGGGGGCGGGGGAGCTGTTTTTT
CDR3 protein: CASRGQGAGELFF

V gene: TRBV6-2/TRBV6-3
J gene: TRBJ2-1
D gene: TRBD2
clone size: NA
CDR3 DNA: TGTGCCAGCAGCCCGGCGCGGGGGGTCCTATTGCGGGAGCAGTTCTTC
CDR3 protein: CASSPARGVLLREQFF

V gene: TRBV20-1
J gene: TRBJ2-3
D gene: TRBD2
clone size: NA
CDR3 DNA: TGCAGTGCTTGCCCTAGCGGGGGCTGGGATACGCAGTATTTT
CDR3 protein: CSACPSGGWDTQYF

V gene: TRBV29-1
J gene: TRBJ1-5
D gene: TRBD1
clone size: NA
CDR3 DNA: TGCAGCGTTGAAGTGACAGGGGGCGCCGATCAGCCCCAGCATTTT
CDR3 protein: CSVEVTGGADQPQHF

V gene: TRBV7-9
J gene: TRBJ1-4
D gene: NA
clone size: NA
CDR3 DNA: TGTGCCGCCGGAGGTAGAACTTATGAAAAACTGTTTTTT
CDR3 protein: CAAGGRTYEKLFF

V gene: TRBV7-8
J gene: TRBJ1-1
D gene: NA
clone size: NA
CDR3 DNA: TGTGCCAGCAGCTTAGCGCTGCACACTGAAGCTTTCTTT
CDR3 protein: CASSLALHTEAFF

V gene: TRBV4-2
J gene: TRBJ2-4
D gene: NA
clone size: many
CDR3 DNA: TGTGCCAGCAGCCAAGTATCGGATTCCAAAAACATTCAGTACTTC
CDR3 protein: CASSQVSDSKNIQYF

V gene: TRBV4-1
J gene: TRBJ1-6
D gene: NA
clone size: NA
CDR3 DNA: TGCGCCAGCAGCCAAGAGCTTACAGTAACCAATTCACCCCTCCACTTT
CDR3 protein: CASSQELTVTNSPLHF

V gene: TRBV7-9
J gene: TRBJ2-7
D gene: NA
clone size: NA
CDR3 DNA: TGTGCCAGCAGCCAGATCGGGACTGGACCGAGCTCCTACGAGCAGTACTTC
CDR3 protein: CASSQIGTGPSSYEQYF

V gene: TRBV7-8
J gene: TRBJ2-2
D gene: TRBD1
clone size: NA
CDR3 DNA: TGTGCCAGCAGCTCCCCGGGACAGGGCGCGGTCACCGGGGAGCTGTTTTTT
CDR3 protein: CASSSPGQGAVTGELFF

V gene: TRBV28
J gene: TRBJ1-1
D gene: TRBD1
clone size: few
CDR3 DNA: TGTGCCAGCAGGCAGGGGGCAGTGACTGAAGCTTTCTTT
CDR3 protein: CASRQGAVTEAFF

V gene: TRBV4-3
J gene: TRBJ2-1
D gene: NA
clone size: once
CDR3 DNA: TGCGCCAGCTCAAGGGGATTCCAGGAGCAGTTCTTC
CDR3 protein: CASSRGFQEQFF

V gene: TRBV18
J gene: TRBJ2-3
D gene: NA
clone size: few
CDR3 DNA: TGTGCCAGCTCACGGGGGAGCGCTAGCACAGATACGCAGTATTTT
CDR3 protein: CASSRGSASTDTQYF

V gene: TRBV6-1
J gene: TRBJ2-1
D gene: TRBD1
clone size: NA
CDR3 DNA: TGTGCCGGGGGGGACAGGGTCAGCTATGAGCAGTTCTTC
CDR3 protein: CAGGDRVSYEQFF

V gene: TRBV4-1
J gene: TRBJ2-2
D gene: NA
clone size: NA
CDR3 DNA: TGCGCCAGCAGCCAAGCGCAGGGGCGAACCGGGGAGCTGTTTTTT
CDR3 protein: CASSQAQGRTGELFF

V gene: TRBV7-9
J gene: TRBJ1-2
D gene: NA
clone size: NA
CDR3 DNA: TGTGCCAGCAGCTTAGTAGAGGAAGGTTCGGGAGGCTACACCTTC
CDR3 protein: CASSLVEEGSGGYTF

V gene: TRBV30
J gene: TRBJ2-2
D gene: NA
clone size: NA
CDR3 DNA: TGTGCCTGGAGTCCAATCCCAGGGGTTGGGGAGCTGTTTTTT
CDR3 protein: CAWSPIPGVGELFF